The 27 T cell receptor beta chains reported below all come from one sample, sequenced in a study of response to subunit inactivated influenza vaccine. MiXCR, applied by TCRdb to the RT-PCR reads, yields one record per CDR3 protein. The sample holds around 580,000 distinct CDR3 sequences; 12% are singletons and the top ten take more than 8.5%. This sample comprised PBMCs from blood, obtained on the day of vaccination. These receptors were obtained from a man in his forties or fifties who received an inactivated influenza vaccine.

The chain joins TRBV2 to TRBJ2-2; possibly TRBD1 for D (6 bases). This CDR3 has 15 residues. The V and J ends lost 5 bases and 7 bases respectively, with 17 bases between them. The germline CDR1 and CDR2 sequences are SNHLY and FYNNEI. CDR3 protein: CASSINRVGDGELFF. Here the CDR3 DNA reads TGTGCCAGCAGTATCAACAGGGTGGGCGACGGGGAGCTGTTTTTT.

This clonotype turned up a few times. J is TRBJ1-4 and V is TRBV5-1; D is possibly TRBD1 (5 bases). CDR1 and CDR2 from the germline V gene are SGHRS and YFSETQ. V lost 4 bases to trimming and J lost 5 bases, with 12 bases between them. This CDR3 is 14 amino acids long. The CDR3 sequence: CASSEGLLNEKLFF. As DNA, the CDR3 is TGCGCCAGCAGCGAGGGGCTCTTGAATGAAAAACTGTTTTTT.

This clonotype was detected a few times. The chain has TRBV5-5 and TRBJ1-5, with TRBD1 identical over 8 bases. Germline lookup yields CDR1 SGHKS and CDR2 YYEKEE (reference sequence). This CDR3 comprises 17 residues. Trimming took 5 bases from V and 4 from J; bases not matched to a gene: 14. For the CDR3, the DNA is TGTGCCAGCAGTCTATCGGTCCTGGACAGGGTGAATCAGCCCCAGCATTTT. The encoded protein is CASSLSVLDRVNQPQHF.

This chain's CDR3 is CASSREGRSDEKLFF. The CDR3 region has the DNA TGCGCCAGCAGCAGAGAGGGCCGGTCGGATGAAAAACTGTTTTTT. This chain joins TRBV5-1 and TRBJ1-4; unclear D gene. The CDR3 is 15 residues long. Germline CDR1 is SGHRS and CDR2 is YFSETQ. V was pared by 4 bases and J by 6 bases, with 16 bases between.

At least ten counts were recorded for this clonotype. The V gene is TRBV14, the J gene TRBJ1-6, with unresolved D. Trimming stripped 2 bases from V and 7 bases from J, with 6 bases between. The CDR3 sequence is 13 residues long. Germline V lookup: CDR1 SGHDN, CDR2 FVKESK. CDR3 sequence (DNA): TGTGCCAGCAGCCAAAAGTTAAATTCACCCCTCCACTTT. Protein sequence: CASSQKLNSPLHF.

This clonotype came up many times. The chain employs TRBV7-7 and TRBJ2-1; 10 bases are shared with TRBD2. V shed 2 bases and J 7 bases; nucleotides not matched to a gene: 8. This CDR3 is built from 16 residues. The germline gives CDR1 SSHAT, CDR2 FNYEAQ (reference sequence). This CDR3 reads CASSLNKREGLNEQFF. In DNA form, the CDR3 reads TGTGCCAGCAGCTTAAACAAGCGGGAGGGCCTAAATGAGCAGTTCTTC.

This clonotype was seen many times. V is TRBV5-1 and J is TRBJ2-1, with a possible D match to TRBD1 (7 bases). V was cut by 0 bases and J by 9 bases, with 10 bases left in between. This CDR3 spans 13 amino acids. CDR1 and CDR2 from the germline V gene are SGHRS and YFSETQ. The chain's CDR3 is CASSLGQGGEQFF. The CDR3, as DNA: TGCGCCAGCAGCTTGGGACAGGGAGGTGAGCAGTTCTTC. The whole variable domain, filled in from reference TRBV5-1 and TRBJ2-1, reads KAGVTQTPRYLIKTRGQQVTLSCSPISGHRSVSWYQQTPGQGLQFLFEYFSETQRNKGNFPGRFSGRQFSNSRSEMNVSTLELGDSALYLCASSLGQGGEQFFGPGTRLTVL.

This clonotype was recorded a few times. V gene TRBV7-8 combines with J gene TRBJ1-3, with a possible D match to TRBD1 (5 bases). Germline CDR1 SGHVS, CDR2 FQNEAQ. Trimming took off 8 bases at V and 0 bases at J, with 8 bases between the two ends. The CDR3 is 13 amino acids. CDR3 DNA: TGTGCCAGCGGGGGGGTCTCTGGAAACACCATATATTTT. Protein: CASGGVSGNTIYF.

This clonotype was observed a handful of times. The chain has TRBV7-9 and TRBJ2-1; weak D call: TRBD2 (5 bases). Germline-derived CDR1 and CDR2 are SEHNR and FQNEAQ (reference sequence). This CDR3 contains 15 residues. V dropped 1 base and J dropped 5 bases, with 12 bases sitting between them. CDR3 sequence reads: CASSLGESPNNEQFF. In DNA, the CDR3 is TGTGCCAGCAGCTTAGGGGAGAGCCCGAACAATGAGCAGTTCTTC. The full variable domain, completed using reference TRBV7-9 and TRBJ2-1, is DTGVSQNPRHKITKRGQNVTFRCDPISEHNRLYWYRQTLGQGPEFLTYFQNEAQLEKSRLLSDRFSAERPKGSFSTLEIQRTEQGDSAMYLCASSLGESPNNEQFFGPGTRLTVL.

This clonotype was observed a few times. The genes are TRBV7-3 and TRBJ2-1; D not certain. Trimming removed 2 bases from V and 6 bases from J, with 11 bases in between. Per germline, CDR1 SGHTA and CDR2 FQGTGA. The CDR3 runs to 14 residues. The CDR3 nucleotides are TGTGCCAGCAGCTTACCAGGACGGAGCAATGAGCAGTTCTTC. Its translation: CASSLPGRSNEQFF.

This chain joins TRBV24-1 and TRBJ2-3, with TRBD1 as a possible D gene (5 bases). The V end was cut by 2 bases, the J end by 1 base, with 18 bases between. The CDR3 has 18 residues. CDR1 and CDR2 (germline): KGHDR, SFDVKD. The DNA of the CDR3 is TGTGCCACCAGTGATTCTCGACAGACACCGCCAGGCACAGATACGCAGTATTTT. This sequence encodes CATSDSRQTPPGTDTQYF.

With respect to this clonotype: One junction end disagrees with the germline gene, perhaps due to a read error. This chain joins TRBV7-9 and TRBJ2-1; 14 nucleotides match TRBD2. This CDR3 contains 16 residues. Germline CDR1 is SEHNR and CDR2 is FQNEAQ (reference sequence). CDR3 protein: CASSSLGTSGSVEQIF. The CDR3, as DNA: TGTGCCAGCAGCTCGCTCGGGACTAGCGGGAGTGTTGAGCAGATCTTC.

This clonotype was observed a few times. The gene calls are TRBV7-9 and TRBJ2-1; tentative D call: TRBD1 (5 bases). CDR3 length: 15 residues. The V end was cut by 4 bases, the J end by 8 bases, with 18 bases between. CDR1 SEHNR and CDR2 FQNEAQ come from the germline V gene (reference sequence). The CDR3 loop is CASSSRVGRRDEQFF. CDR3 sequence (DNA): TGTGCCAGCAGCTCACGGGTGGGGCGTAGGGATGAGCAGTTCTTC.

The chain employs TRBV7-9 and TRBJ2-3; the match to TRBD1 covers 7 bases. J gave up 3 bases and V 2 bases, and 5 bases lay outside the gene matches. The CDR3 has 15 residues. Germline CDR1 SEHNR, CDR2 FQNEAQ (reference sequence). CDR3 nucleotide sequence: TGTGCCAGCAGCTTAACAGGGGATCGTACAGATACGCAGTATTTT. Its protein is CASSLTGDRTDTQYF.

The chain uses TRBV5-1 and TRBJ1-1, with TRBD1 matching over 12 bases. This CDR3 is 15 amino acids long. Trimming removed 2 bases from V and 5 bases from J; junction bases left unmatched: 4. Germline CDR1 is SGHRS and CDR2 is YFSETQ. CDR3 nucleotide sequence: TGCGCCAGCAGCTTCGGGACAGGGGGCAGGACTGAAGCTTTCTTT. Its translation is CASSFGTGGRTEAFF.

This clonotype was counted a few times. This chain links TRBV29-1 with TRBJ2-5; 10 positions agree with TRBD1. The germline V gene encodes CDR1 SQVTM and CDR2 ANQGSEA. This CDR3 region has 13 residues. The J segment lost 5 bases and the V segment lost 7 bases, leaving 7 bases of the junction unmatched. The DNA of the CDR3 is TGCAGCGCTAGGGGACAGGGGCACGAGACCCAGTACTTC. This codes for CSARGQGHETQYF. Looking up the rest from reference TRBV29-1 and TRBJ2-5 gives the full variable domain: SAVISQKPSRDICQRGTSLTIQCQVDSQVTMMFWYRQQPGQSLTLIATANQGSEATYESGFVIDKFPISRPNLTFSTLTVSNMSPEDSSIYLCSARGQGHETQYFGPGTRLLVL.

In this sample, this clonotype turned up many times. V gene TRBV7-8 combines with J gene TRBJ2-7; TRBD2 aligns across 13 bases. This CDR3 contains 15 residues. Trimming at V came to 5 bases and at J to 7 bases, leaving 8 bases not matched to a gene. The germline V gene has CDR1 SGHVS and CDR2 FQNEAQ. CDR3: CASSQRTSGSGEQYF. DNA of the CDR3: TGTGCCAGCAGCCAACGGACTAGCGGGAGTGGAGAGCAGTACTTC.

The chain employs TRBV9 and TRBJ2-1; 10 positions match TRBD1. V shed 4 bases and J 8 bases; nucleotides not matched to a gene: 12. Germline loops: CDR1 SGDLS, CDR2 YYNGEE. The CDR3 loop spans 16 amino acids. Written as DNA, the CDR3 is TGTGCCAGCAGCCCTCCCGGGACAGGGGCGCCCTATGAGCAGTTCTTC. It codes for CASSPPGTGAPYEQFF.

The genes are TRBV7-9 and TRBJ2-7, with 7 positions matching TRBD2. Germline V gene sequence: CDR1 SEHNR, CDR2 FQNEAQ (reference sequence). The J segment lost 5 bases and the V segment lost 5 bases, leaving 6 bases of the junction unmatched. There are 13 residues in the CDR3. In nucleotides, the CDR3 is TGTGCCAGCAGCCCCCTGGGAGGGGACGAGCAGTACTTC. This gives the protein CASSPLGGDEQYF.

V and J are TRBV7-6 and TRBJ2-3, with D possibly matching TRBD1 (6 bases). The germline V gene encodes CDR1 SGHVS and CDR2 FNYEAQ. The ends were cut back, 1 base at V and 5 bases at J, with 13 bases in the middle. The CDR3 sequence is 15 residues long. In DNA form, the CDR3 reads TGTGCCAGCAGCTTAGTATGGGGGCGCAGAGATACGCAGTATTTT. This sequence encodes CASSLVWGRRDTQYF.

The sample holds many counts of this clonotype. The chain carries TRBV20-1 and TRBJ1-4, with 9 bases identical to TRBD1. V was clipped by 6 bases and J by 5 bases; unmatched bases: 4. Germline CDR1 DFQATT, CDR2 SNEGSKA (reference sequence). The length of the CDR3 is 13 residues. The CDR3 DNA follows: TGCAGTGCAGCCGGGACAGGGAATGAAAAACTGTTTTTT. It codes for CSAAGTGNEKLFF.

CDR3 sequence: CATGEDRGPWETQYF. CDR3 coding DNA: TGTGCCACCGGGGAGGACAGGGGGCCGTGGGAGACCCAGTACTTC. V gene TRBV24-1 combines with J gene TRBJ2-5; 11 bases fit TRBD1. The CDR3 totals 15 residues. The germline V gene has CDR1 KGHDR and CDR2 SFDVKD. Germline trimming cut 9 bases from V and 5 bases from J; bases unmatched to any gene: 10.

This clonotype turned up a few times. The rearrangement links TRBV27 to TRBJ2-7; D perhaps matches TRBD1 (7 bases). The CDR3 covers 15 residues. From germline, CDR1 is MNHEY and CDR2 SMNVEV (reference sequence). Trimming removed 3 bases at V and 3 bases at J, with 15 bases between. The chain's CDR3 is CASSFGAGGNYEQYF. CDR3 bases: TGTGCCAGCAGTTTTGGTGCAGGGGGGAACTACGAGCAGTACTTC.

This clonotype has a handful of counts. This rearrangement joins TRBV5-1 to TRBJ1-1; possibly TRBD1 for D (5 bases). This CDR3 comprises 14 residues. The germline V and J ends were trimmed by 5 bases and 2 bases, with 13 bases remaining between them. Germline V gene sequence: CDR1 SGHRS, CDR2 YFSETQ. The CDR3 DNA sequence: TGCGCCAGCAGACTAGGGACCCAAAACACTGAAGCTTTCTTT. Amino acids: CASRLGTQNTEAFF.

Of note for this clonotype: Sequence at one end of the junction differs from germline and may be a read error. The chain joins TRBV29-1 to TRBJ1-1, with D unresolved. The CDR3 is 12 amino acids. The germline gives CDR1 SQVTM, CDR2 ANQGSEA. The CDR3 here is CSVGISGVEAIF. For the CDR3, the DNA is TGCAGCGTTGGAATCTCCGGAGTTGAAGCTATCTTT.

This clonotype came up a few times. This rearrangement joins TRBV11-2 to TRBJ2-6; no firm D call. Per the germline V gene, CDR1 is SGHAT and CDR2 is FQNNGV. V lost 0 bases and J 2 bases, leaving 11 bases between the germline ends. The CDR3 length is 17 residues. Written as DNA, the CDR3 is TGTGCCAGCAGCTTAGATCCCCCACGGGCTGGGGCCAACGTCCTGACTTTC. Translation: CASSLDPPRAGANVLTF.

This clonotype has just a few counts. The gene calls are TRBV7-9 and TRBJ2-7; 11 positions match TRBD2. Trimming removed 6 bases from V and 1 base from J; junction bases left unmatched: 8. The germline gives CDR1 SEHNR, CDR2 FQNEAQ (reference sequence). CDR3 length: 16 residues. The CDR3 nucleotides read TGTGCCAGCAGGCGAGACGGGACTAGCGGATCCTACGAGCAGTACTTC. Amino acids: CASRRDGTSGSYEQYF.